A single sample is the source of the 30 T cell receptor beta chains below, sequenced in a study of spatial heterogeneity in lung cancer. TCRdb used MiXCR to reprocess the 5' RACE reads, holding one entry per CDR3 protein. The sample has around 10,000 distinct CDR3 sequences, approximately 3.9% seen once. As for time point: blood taken at disease recurrence. Whole RNA was taken from tumor, nontumor lung or frozen PBMC; it was then sequenced unsorted. Sequencing used PBMCs, obtained at recurrence. These receptors originate from a female donor with early-stage non-small cell lung cancer.

This clonotype was observed at least ten times. This beta chain was picked up by a library intended for alpha chains and is off target, so its count carries little meaning. This chain joins TRBV9 and TRBJ2-5; 10 bases agree with TRBD2. CDR3 length: 18 amino acids. V gave up 0 bases and J gave up 4 bases; unmatched junction bases: 12. In germline, CDR1 is SGDLS, CDR2 YYNGEE. Here the CDR3 reads CASSVGPSGGERRETQYF. In DNA, the CDR3 is TGTGCCAGCAGCGTAGGTCCTAGCGGGGGCGAAAGGCGAGAGACCCAGTACTTC.

This clonotype came up many times. Found in a library prepared for alpha chains, this beta chain is an off-target read, and its abundance has little meaning. The rearrangement uses TRBV29-1 and TRBJ1-2; 7 nucleotides agree with TRBD1. Per germline, CDR1 SQVTM and CDR2 ANQGSEA. The CDR3 has 13 residues. The junction had 7 bases not matched to a gene; V was cut back by 1 base and J by 8 bases. For the CDR3, the DNA is TGCAGCGTTGAAGCCAGGGCAGGGGGAGGCTACACCTTC. As protein: CSVEARAGGGYTF.

The sample holds many counts of this clonotype. The library was built for alpha chains, so this beta chain is an off-target read and its size means little. The chain links TRBV5-6 to TRBJ2-7, with D perhaps TRBD1 (6 bases). Germline V gene lookup returns CDR1 SGHDT and CDR2 YYEEEE. The CDR3 extends over 15 amino acids. V lost 4 bases and J 2 bases, leaving 16 bases between the germline ends. The CDR3 protein is CASSPQGSKAYEQYF. The CDR3 DNA follows: TGTGCCAGCAGCCCACAGGGATCTAAGGCCTACGAGCAGTACTTC. Using reference TRBV5-6 and TRBJ2-7 for the parts outside the CDR3, the full variable domain is DAGVTQSPTHLIKTRGQQVTLRCSPKSGHDTVSWYQQALGQGPQFIFQYYEEEERQRGNFPDRFSGHQFPNYSSELNVNALLLGDSALYLCASSPQGSKAYEQYFGPGTRLTVT.

This clonotype has a count of ten or more. Little can be read into the size of this beta chain, an off-target read in a library designed for alpha chains. The V gene is TRBV14, the J gene TRBJ2-1; D ambiguous. This CDR3 is 12 amino acids long. V was shortened by 1 base and J by 2 bases, with 0 bases between the two germline ends. CDR1 SGHDN and CDR2 FVKESK come from the germline V gene. CDR3 loop: CASSQAYNEQFF. CDR3 nucleotide sequence: TGTGCCAGCAGCCAAGCCTACAATGAGCAGTTCTTC.

For this clonotype: This beta chain is an unintended read in a library built for alpha chains; its size means little. DNA for the CDR3: TGTGCCAGCAGTGAAGAGGGTTTCGGGAACGAGCAGTACTTC. Its protein is CASSEEGFGNEQYF. The chain couples TRBV6-1 to TRBJ2-7; D is possibly TRBD2 (5 bases). The CDR3 contains 14 residues. Per germline, CDR1 MNHNS and CDR2 SASEGT. The V gene lost 1 base and the J gene lost 5 bases, with 12 bases spanning the gap.

At least ten counts were recorded for this clonotype. The library was designed around alpha chains, so this beta chain is a stray read whose abundance carries little weight. The chain uses TRBV5-1 and TRBJ1-1, with 9 nucleotides matching TRBD1. The germline CDR1 and CDR2 sequences are SGHRS and YFSETQ. CDR3 size: 16 residues. Trimming removed 3 bases from V and 1 base from J; junction bases left unmatched: 7. The CDR3 sequence is CASSWTGAVSNTEAFF. The CDR3 DNA reads TGCGCCAGCAGCTGGACAGGGGCCGTGTCGAACACTGAAGCTTTCTTT.

This clonotype has ten or more counts. This beta chain is a stray read from a library made for alpha chains; its abundance is not meaningful. V and J are TRBV6-5 and TRBJ2-1, with TRBD2 as a possible D gene (6 bases). Trimming stripped 7 bases from V and 7 bases from J, with 14 bases between. The CDR3 spans 13 residues. Germline lookup yields CDR1 MNHEY and CDR2 SVGAGI. The CDR3 here is CASKEGKWNEQFF. CDR3 bases: TGTGCCAGCAAGGAGGGGAAGTGGAATGAGCAGTTCTTC.

This clonotype was seen a handful of times. The library was designed around alpha chains, so this beta chain is a stray read whose abundance carries little weight. The gene calls are TRBV3-1 and TRBJ2-1; 11 positions match TRBD1. This CDR3 region has 14 residues. V shed 5 bases, J shed 3 bases, and the junction held 0 bases outside the gene matches. CDR1 and CDR2 (germline): LGHDT, YNNKEL (reference sequence). The CDR3 protein is CASSGTGGYNEQFF. As DNA, the CDR3 is TGTGCCAGCAGCGGGACAGGGGGCTACAATGAGCAGTTCTTC.

Many counts were recorded for this clonotype. This beta chain slipped into a library made for alpha chains as a stray read, so its size is not meaningful. The chain uses TRBV7-2 and TRBJ1-5; no firm D call. CDR1 SGHTA and CDR2 FQGNSA come from the germline V gene. This CDR3 has 13 amino acids. Trimming removed 5 bases from V and 4 bases from J, with 9 bases in between. CDR3 residues: CASSPRANQPQHF. The CDR3 nucleotides are TGTGCCAGCAGCCCTCGTGCTAATCAGCCCCAGCATTTT.

This clonotype turned up a few times. This beta chain is an off-target read within a library intended for alpha chains, so its frequency means little. This chain joins TRBV20-1 and TRBJ2-5; TRBD1 is a possible D gene (5 bases). Trimming stripped 3 bases from V and 5 bases from J, with 13 bases between. CDR3 length: 13 residues. CDR1 is DFQATT and CDR2 is SNEGSKA in the germline V gene (reference sequence). The CDR3 region is CSASQGPRETQYF. The DNA for the CDR3 is TGCAGTGCTAGCCAGGGTCCGAGGGAGACCCAGTACTTC.

As regards this clonotype: The junction departs from germline at one end; a sequencing error may be responsible. Since the library was made to target alpha chains, this beta chain is a stray read and its abundance is not meaningful. This chain links TRBV29-1 with TRBJ1-2, with unresolved D. The CDR3 totals 10 residues. Germline loops: CDR1 SQVTM, CDR2 ANQGSEA. CDR3 bases: TGCAGCGTTAAAGACCCATTCTACACCTTC. Translated: CSVKDPFYTF.

This clonotype is categorized as medium-sized. The size of this beta chain means little, since it is a stray read in a library made for alpha chains. The chain links TRBV13 to TRBJ2-7; D is ambiguous. Germline-derived CDR1 and CDR2 are PRHDT and FYEKMQ (reference sequence). This CDR3 region has 14 residues. The V end lost 2 bases, the J end lost 4 bases, and 12 bases lay between the germline ends. The CDR3 protein is CASSLRSREYEQYF. For the CDR3, the DNA is TGTGCCAGCAGCTTAAGGAGCCGAGAGTACGAGCAGTACTTC.

By share, this clonotype counts as medium-sized. Since it is a stray read in a library aimed at alpha chains, this beta chain has a size that is not meaningful. The chain has TRBV5-1 and TRBJ2-1, with D uncertain. The ends were cut back, 4 bases at V and 8 bases at J, with 10 bases in the middle. CDR1 SGHRS and CDR2 YFSETQ come from the germline V gene. This CDR3 has 12 amino acids. CDR3 sequence: CASSDRTHEQFF. CDR3 in DNA: TGCGCCAGCAGCGATAGAACCCATGAGCAGTTCTTC.

Ten or more counts support this clonotype. With the library built for alpha chains, this beta chain is off target and its frequency is not meaningful. The V call is TRBV18, the J call TRBJ2-5; possibly TRBD1 for D (5 bases). Germline CDR1 KGHSH, CDR2 LQKENI. There are 14 residues in the CDR3. Trimming shortened V by 3 bases and J by 4 bases, and 12 bases separated the two germline ends. CDR3 in amino acids: CASSPKRGRETQYF. CDR3 DNA sequence: TGTGCCAGCTCACCGAAAAGGGGCCGAGAGACCCAGTACTTC.

This clonotype has ten or more counts. This beta chain is off target for a library built for alpha chains, so its abundance means little. The V and J genes are TRBV29-1 and TRBJ2-2; 9 nucleotides match TRBD1. After removal of 5 bases from V and 5 bases from J, the junction contained 9 bases not matched to a gene. There are 15 residues in the CDR3. Germline lookup yields CDR1 SQVTM and CDR2 ANQGSEA. The DNA for the CDR3 is TGCAGCGTTTACAGCACAGGGGGCAAGACCGGGGAGCTGTTTTTT. Translating it yields CSVYSTGGKTGELFF.

In this sample, this clonotype is medium-sized. The library was built for alpha chains, so this beta chain is an off-target read and its size means little. V is TRBV29-1 and J is TRBJ2-2; unclear D gene. Between the trimmed V and J ends, which lost 4 bases and 4 bases, there was a span of 7 bases. The CDR3 has 12 amino acids. Germline CDR1 reads SQVTM; CDR2 reads ANQGSEA. This CDR3 reads CSVAVGTGELFF. CDR3 DNA: TGCAGCGTTGCCGTGGGCACCGGGGAGCTGTTTTTT.

This clonotype is medium-sized in the sample. This beta chain is an unintended read in a library built for alpha chains; its size means little. The chain has TRBV29-1 and TRBJ2-7; D gene ambiguous. Germline loops: CDR1 SQVTM, CDR2 ANQGSEA. The CDR3 totals 12 residues. V lost 6 bases to trimming and J lost 6 bases, with 15 bases between them. CDR3 loop: CSVLLLTLEQYF. The CDR3 DNA follows: TGCAGCGTCCTACTCTTGACTCTCGAGCAGTACTTC.

This clonotype was recorded many times. Since the library was made to target alpha chains, this beta chain is a stray read and its abundance is not meaningful. This rearrangement joins TRBV27 to TRBJ2-5; possible D gene TRBD2, 7 bases. V lost 5 bases to trimming and J lost 5 bases, with 24 bases between them. CDR3 length equals 17 residues. The germline gives CDR1 MNHEY, CDR2 SMNVEV (reference sequence). CDR3: CASSRGRGIGFGETQYF. The CDR3 DNA reads TGTGCCAGCAGTCGTGGGAGGGGGATCGGTTTTGGGGAGACCCAGTACTTC.

This clonotype was detected ten times or more. This beta chain turned up in a library designed for alpha chains; as an off-target read, its abundance says little. The chain carries TRBV7-3 and TRBJ2-1, with 9 positions matching TRBD2. Losses at the gene ends were 6 bases for V and 10 bases for J; bases not matched to a gene: 7. Germline V gives CDR1 SGHTA, CDR2 FQGTGA. This CDR3 spans 13 amino acids. CDR3 nucleotides: TGTGCCAGCAGTCCAGCGGGGGGAAGAGAGCAGTTCTTC. This encodes CASSPAGGREQFF.

Comment on this clonotype: This beta chain turned up in a library designed for alpha chains; as an off-target read, its abundance says little. The chain recombines TRBV7-8 with TRBJ2-7; D unclear. Germline CDR1 is SGHVS and CDR2 is FQNEAQ. Trimming removed 6 bases from V and 0 bases from J, with 9 bases in between. This CDR3 spans 13 amino acids. The CDR3 reads CASRGYSSYEQYF. In DNA, the CDR3 is TGTGCCAGCAGGGGATATAGCTCCTACGAGCAGTACTTC.

The sample holds many counts of this clonotype. This beta chain lies outside the target of a library built for alpha chains; its clone size means little. The J gene is TRBJ2-2, the V gene TRBV7-2; D may be TRBD2 (5 bases). The CDR3 contains 14 residues. V lost 4 bases and J 2 bases, leaving 8 bases between the germline ends. The germline gives CDR1 SGHTA, CDR2 FQGNSA. CDR3 region: CASSSDSNTGELFF. The CDR3 nucleotides are TGTGCCAGCAGCTCGGACTCCAACACCGGGGAGCTGTTTTTT.

This clonotype was seen repeatedly, ten times or more. This beta chain is a stray read from a library made for alpha chains; its abundance is not meaningful. V and J are TRBV20-1 and TRBJ2-7, with TRBD1 matching over 9 bases. This CDR3 contains 12 residues. Germline V gives CDR1 DFQATT, CDR2 SNEGSKA (reference sequence). The CDR3 nucleotides read TGCAGCTCGACAGGGGGCTCCTACGAGCAGTACTTC. It encodes CSSTGGSYEQYF.

On this clonotype itself: Since it is a stray read in a library aimed at alpha chains, this beta chain has a size that is not meaningful. This chain links TRBV5-1 with TRBJ2-3; the D gene is possibly TRBD2 (5 bases). The CDR3 has 15 amino acids. Germline CDR1 reads SGHRS; CDR2 reads YFSETQ. V shed 2 bases and J shed 4 bases, with 14 bases lying between them. The CDR3 here is CASSFTGKPPDTQYF. As DNA, the CDR3 is TGCGCCAGCAGCTTCACGGGGAAACCCCCAGATACGCAGTATTTT.

In its sample, this clonotype was seen many times. This beta chain lies outside the target of a library built for alpha chains; its clone size means little. The V gene is TRBV2, the J gene TRBJ1-4, with 8 bases that match TRBD1. Germline V gene lookup returns CDR1 SNHLY and CDR2 FYNNEI. The CDR3 contains 14 residues. V was clipped by 6 bases and J by 5 bases; unmatched bases: 5. This chain's CDR3 is CASSADRGNEKLFF. CDR3 coding DNA: TGTGCCAGCAGCGCCGACAGGGGAAATGAAAAACTGTTTTTT.

This clonotype has at least ten counts. As an off-target read in a library built for alpha chains, this beta chain has a frequency of little significance. The genes are TRBV4-2 and TRBJ2-1; 9 bases fit TRBD2. Germline V CDR1 and CDR2: LGHNA, YNFKEQ. This CDR3 has 16 residues. Unmatched junction bases numbered 9, after V lost 4 bases and J lost 5 bases. CDR3 sequence: CASSRQGGGADNEQFF. The DNA of the CDR3 is TGTGCCAGCAGCCGTCAGGGCGGGGGGGCGGACAATGAGCAGTTCTTC.

This clonotype counts as medium-sized (0.01 to 0.1%). Being off target in a library aimed at alpha chains, this beta chain has a size of little meaning. The chain is built from TRBV7-2 and TRBJ1-1, with a tentative D call TRBD1 (6 bases). The germline V and J ends were trimmed by 1 base and 5 bases, with 20 bases remaining between them. Germline V gives CDR1 SGHTA, CDR2 FQGNSA. This CDR3 comprises 17 residues. CDR3 residues: CASSLDLGLRGNTEAFF. CDR3 DNA: TGTGCCAGCAGCTTAGATTTGGGCTTAAGGGGGAATACTGAAGCTTTCTTT.

This clonotype is classed as medium-sized. A library prepared for alpha chains yielded this beta chain as an off-target read; its size is of little meaning. V is TRBV10-3 and J is TRBJ2-7; D is perhaps TRBD1 (6 bases). Germline assignment: CDR1 ENHRY and CDR2 SYGVKD. This CDR3 is built from 14 residues. The V end lost 0 bases, the J end lost 2 bases, and 8 bases lay between the germline ends. CDR3 region: CAISESGQPYEQYF. DNA of the CDR3: TGTGCCATCAGTGAGTCGGGACAACCCTACGAGCAGTACTTC.

This clonotype was found many times. This beta chain was picked up by a library intended for alpha chains and is off target, so its count carries little meaning. J is TRBJ2-5 and V is TRBV6-1; no clear D gene. In germline, CDR1 is MNHNS, CDR2 SASEGT. This CDR3 is 14 amino acids long. With 3 bases removed from V and 8 bases from J, the gap between germline ends came to 16 bases. The CDR3 here is CASSEWVYLETQYF. CDR3 bases: TGTGCCAGCAGTGAGTGGGTGTACTTAGAAACCCAGTACTTC.

This clonotype has a count of ten or more. A library prepared for alpha chains yielded this beta chain as an off-target read; its size is of little meaning. This chain joins TRBV14 and TRBJ2-3, with D possibly matching TRBD1 (6 bases). This CDR3 spans 14 amino acids. V lost 3 bases, J lost 4 bases, and 11 bases lay in between. The germline gives CDR1 SGHDN, CDR2 FVKESK. The CDR3 here is CASSQRYRADTQYF. In DNA form, the CDR3 reads TGTGCCAGCAGCCAGAGATACAGGGCAGATACGCAGTATTTT.

This clonotype was detected many times. Since the library was made to target alpha chains, this beta chain is a stray read and its abundance is not meaningful. J is TRBJ1-2 and V is TRBV7-9; D remains ambiguous. The germline V gene has CDR1 SEHNR and CDR2 FQNEAQ (reference sequence). The V end lost 5 bases, the J end lost 5 bases, and 18 bases lay between the germline ends. CDR3 length: 15 residues. This CDR3 is CASSPSFDRWYGYTF. The CDR3 DNA sequence: TGTGCCAGCAGCCCCAGTTTCGACCGATGGTATGGCTACACCTTC.